The 24 T cell receptor beta chains below were found in one sample sequenced in a study of Graves' ophthalmopathy and Graves' hyperthyroidism. The authors amplified TCR beta CDR3 regions, and they did so from RNA transcripts for repertoire sequencing. HTBI primers were used in a first-round RT-PCR, which preceded a second-round multiplex PCR. TCRdb re-derived calls from the multiplex PCR reads in MiXCR, one entry per CDR3 protein. The data show hundreds of thousands of distinct CDR3 sequences, 22% seen once. Sequenced sample: peripheral blood. The receptors derive from a woman aged 18 to 35 with stable Graves' hyperthyroidism. Some clones in this sample may be carry-over from other donors' samples.

The table lists this clonotype with many counts. This chain uses TRBV9 with TRBJ1-1; D gene unclear. The V end was cut by 0 bases, the J end by 1 base, with 7 bases between. The germline gives CDR1 SGDLS, CDR2 YYNGEE. This CDR3 has 14 residues. CDR3 in amino acids: CASSVGLGNTEAFF. As DNA, the CDR3 is TGTGCCAGCAGCGTAGGGCTGGGGAACACTGAAGCTTTCTTT.

This clonotype was found many times. The rearrangement joins TRBV7-3 to TRBJ1-1; 7 bases map to TRBD1. This CDR3 comprises 15 residues. CDR1 SGHTA and CDR2 FQGTGA come from the germline V gene. With V trimmed by 5 bases and J by 3 bases, 9 bases remained unmatched. This CDR3 is CASSPLGGVHTEAFF. As DNA, the CDR3 is TGTGCCAGCAGCCCCTTAGGGGGCGTACACACTGAAGCTTTCTTT.

The J gene is TRBJ2-7, the V gene TRBV6-1; TRBD1 matches at 7 bases. Trimming removed 8 bases from V and 3 bases from J; junction bases left unmatched: 13. Per germline, CDR1 MNHNS and CDR2 SASEGT. This CDR3 spans 15 amino acids. The CDR3, as DNA: TGTGCCAGCTCGGGACCCGACAGGGCGGACTACGAGCAGTACTTC. It specifies CASSGPDRADYEQYF.

This clonotype was counted many times. The chain uses TRBV20-1 and TRBJ1-1; tentative D call: TRBD1 (5 bases). Trimming removed 3 bases at V and 2 bases at J, with 10 bases between. The CDR3 contains 13 residues. The germline V gene has CDR1 DFQATT and CDR2 SNEGSKA (reference sequence). CDR3 nucleotide sequence: TGCAGTGCTAGCGGGGACCTAAACACTGAAGCTTTCTTT. Translation: CSASGDLNTEAFF.

This clonotype has at least ten counts. The rearrangement uses TRBV6-1 and TRBJ2-5, with D maybe TRBD2 (6 bases). Germline V gene data show CDR1 as MNHNS and CDR2 as SASEGT. V dropped 6 bases and J dropped 4 bases, with 18 bases sitting between them. The CDR3 has 15 residues. The CDR3, as DNA: TGTGCCAGCAGCACCGTGGGGGGACTGGGAGAGACCCAGTACTTC. It codes for CASSTVGGLGETQYF.

This clonotype was counted at least ten times. This chain uses TRBV30 with TRBJ1-5; D is unresolved. Trimming shortened V by 3 bases and J by 7 bases, and 10 bases separated the two germline ends. CDR1 GTSNPN and CDR2 SVGIG come from the germline V gene (reference sequence). CDR3 length: 12 residues. CDR3: CAWSATGQPQHF. The DNA for the CDR3 is TGTGCCTGGAGCGCTACGGGGCAGCCCCAGCATTTT.

This clonotype turned up a few times. The gene calls are TRBV9 and TRBJ2-5, with D possibly being TRBD2 (5 bases). The germline CDR1 and CDR2 sequences are SGDLS and YYNGEE. Trimming cost V 0 bases and J 4 bases, with 13 bases left between them. The CDR3 consists of 15 residues. The CDR3 bases are TGTGCCAGCAGCGTAGAAGAGGGAAGTGGAGAGACCCAGTACTTC. Amino acids: CASSVEEGSGETQYF.

This clonotype was picked up many times. The V gene is TRBV6-6, the J gene TRBJ2-7; D perhaps matches TRBD2 (5 bases). Germline CDR1 and CDR2: MNHNY and SVGAGI (reference sequence). Between the trimmed V and J ends, which lost 6 bases and 3 bases, there was a span of 9 bases. This CDR3 spans 12 amino acids. The CDR3, as DNA: TGTGCCAGCAGCGGGATTATCTACGAGCAGTACTTC. This encodes CASSGIIYEQYF.

This chain uses TRBV28 with TRBJ2-5; tentatively, D is TRBD2 (5 bases). The V end lost 6 bases, the J end lost 7 bases, and 24 bases lay between the germline ends. Germline CDR1 reads MDHEN; CDR2 reads SYDVKM. This CDR3 contains 16 residues. CDR3 region: CASSSAELELSGTQYF. CDR3 nucleotides: TGTGCCAGCAGCTCCGCCGAACTAGAGTTGAGTGGGACCCAGTACTTC.

Only a few counts were recorded for this clonotype. The V call is TRBV11-2, the J call TRBJ2-2; either TRBD1 or TRBD2 may supply D (6 bases each). V was pared by 5 bases and J by 4 bases, with 14 bases between. Germline loops: CDR1 SGHAT, CDR2 FQNNGV. The CDR3 has 15 residues. The CDR3 DNA is TGTGCCAGCAGCACAACTAAGGGGGGCACCGGGGAGCTGTTTTTT. Translating it yields CASSTTKGGTGELFF.

A note on this clonotype: The junction and the germline gene differ at one end; a read error may be behind it. The rearrangement joins TRBV6-1 to TRBJ1-2; a weak D match, TRBD1 (6 bases). This CDR3 has 13 residues. The germline CDR1 and CDR2 sequences are MNHNS and SASEGT. CDR3 nucleotide sequence: TGTGCCAGCAGGCGGACAGCCGTCTATAGCTACACCTTC. It translates to CASRRTAVYSYTF.

The V call is TRBV6-2 or TRBV6-3, the J call TRBJ1-5, with D possibly being TRBD1 (6 bases). The ends were cut back, 6 bases at V and 0 bases at J, with 24 bases in the middle. CDR1 is MNHEY and CDR2 is SVGEGT in the germline V gene. The CDR3 spans 19 residues. The CDR3 region has the DNA TGTGCCAGCAGAGTACTAAGAGCCTTGGGGGGCAATAGCAATCAGCCCCAGCATTTT. Protein product: CASRVLRALGGNSNQPQHF.

The chain employs TRBV29-1 and TRBJ2-7, with TRBD2 matching over 7 bases. There are 11 residues in the CDR3. J lost 2 bases, V lost 7 bases, and 2 bases had no gene match. Looked up from germline, CDR1 is SQVTM and CDR2 is ANQGSEA. The CDR3 DNA reads as TGCAGCGCGGGAGGTCCCTACGAGCAGTACTTC. Its protein is CSAGGPYEQYF.

This clonotype appeared many times. The chain couples TRBV20-1 to TRBJ2-7; tentatively, D is TRBD1 (6 bases). The CDR3 runs to 12 residues. Trimming stripped 5 bases from V and 2 bases from J, with 10 bases between. CDR1 is DFQATT and CDR2 is SNEGSKA in the germline V gene (reference sequence). The CDR3 nucleotides are TGCAGTGCTTGGGACAAGACCTACGAGCAGTACTTC. Encoded protein: CSAWDKTYEQYF.

This clonotype was picked up many times. V usage is TRBV6-1 and J usage is TRBJ1-1; TRBD1 might be the D (5 bases). This CDR3 is 14 amino acids long. Germline lookup yields CDR1 MNHNS and CDR2 SASEGT. The V and J ends lost 8 bases and 0 bases respectively, with 13 bases between them. The CDR3 nucleotides are TGTGCCAGCGTCGCTTGGGGGGTGAACACTGAAGCTTTCTTT. Protein sequence: CASVAWGVNTEAFF.

This clonotype has ten or more counts. A much larger clone is a single base away; this may be a read error. J is TRBJ1-2 and V is TRBV12-3 or TRBV12-4; D gene unclear. This CDR3 contains 12 residues. The CDR3 DNA reads TGTGCCGGCAGTTCGATACCCTTTGGCTACACCTTC. It is translated as CAGSSIPFGYTF.

There are many counts of this clonotype. The gene calls are TRBV19 and TRBJ1-1; D is unclear. The length of the CDR3 is 13 residues. V was clipped by 6 bases and J by 0 bases, with 8 bases between them. The germline gives CDR1 LNHDA, CDR2 SQIVND (reference sequence). The DNA for the CDR3 is TGTGCCAGTAGGCAACACATGAACACTGAAGCTTTCTTT. Its protein is CASRQHMNTEAFF.

This clonotype was detected only a few times. The chain combines TRBV7-9 with TRBJ1-1, with a tentative D call TRBD1 (6 bases). This CDR3 contains 14 residues. The V gene's germline CDR1 is SEHNR and CDR2 FQNEAQ (reference sequence). V lost 6 bases to trimming and J lost 5 bases, with 16 bases between them. DNA of the CDR3: TGTGCCAGCAGGCCCAAGGGGGGGCTGACTGAAGCTTTCTTT. It translates to CASRPKGGLTEAFF. Based on the CDR3 plus reference TRBV7-9 and TRBJ1-1, the full variable domain is DTGVSQNPRHKITKRGQNVTFRCDPISEHNRLYWYRQTLGQGPEFLTYFQNEAQLEKSRLLSDRFSAERPKGSFSTLEIQRTEQGDSAMYLCASRPKGGLTEAFFGQGTRLTVV.

This clonotype was recorded many times. V and J are TRBV11-2 and TRBJ2-5; D remains ambiguous. Trimming pared 5 bases from V and 5 bases from J, leaving 18 bases between. This CDR3 has 15 residues. The V gene's germline CDR1 is SGHAT and CDR2 FQNNGV. This chain's CDR3 is CASSRTPTVWETQYF. The CDR3 DNA reads TGTGCCAGCAGCCGAACTCCAACGGTATGGGAGACCCAGTACTTC.

The chain has TRBV7-9 and TRBJ1-1; D may be TRBD1 (6 bases). Trimming cost V 3 bases and J 6 bases, with 11 bases left between them. The CDR3 contains 13 residues. Germline V gene data show CDR1 as SEHNR and CDR2 as FQNEAQ (reference sequence). The CDR3: CASSLGEGAEAFF. The CDR3 DNA follows: TGTGCCAGCAGCTTGGGTGAGGGGGCTGAAGCTTTCTTT. Full variable domain (missing parts from reference TRBV7-9 and TRBJ1-1): DTGVSQNPRHKITKRGQNVTFRCDPISEHNRLYWYRQTLGQGPEFLTYFQNEAQLEKSRLLSDRFSAERPKGSFSTLEIQRTEQGDSAMYLCASSLGEGAEAFFGQGTRLTVV.

This clonotype has ten or more counts. The chain joins TRBV11-1 to TRBJ1-1; perhaps TRBD1 as D (5 bases). V was clipped by 5 bases and J by 5 bases, with 21 bases between them. There are 16 residues in the CDR3. CDR1 and CDR2 (germline): SGHAT, FQDESV (reference sequence). This CDR3 is CASSTRDVHAWTEAFF. The CDR3 bases are TGTGCCAGCAGCACCCGGGACGTCCACGCGTGGACTGAAGCTTTCTTT.

This clonotype was observed many times. J is TRBJ1-3 and V is TRBV6-1, with D hard to call. Trimming removed 6 bases from V and 4 bases from J, with 13 bases in between. The V gene's germline CDR1 is MNHNS and CDR2 SASEGT. The CDR3 extends over 14 amino acids. The CDR3 DNA reads TGTGCCAGCAGAGAGGTCGCGGCGGGAAACACCATATATTTT. It yields the protein CASREVAAGNTIYF.

V usage is TRBV28 and J usage is TRBJ1-1; no clear D. CDR1 is MDHEN and CDR2 is SYDVKM in the germline V gene. V lost 3 bases and J 0 bases, leaving 17 bases between the germline ends. This CDR3 spans 17 amino acids. This CDR3 reads CASSFDQSPHLNTEAFF. CDR3 DNA: TGTGCCAGCAGTTTTGACCAGTCCCCCCATCTGAACACTGAAGCTTTCTTT. Variable domain in full (rest from reference TRBV28 and TRBJ1-1): DVKVTQSSRYLVKRTGEKVFLECVQDMDHENMFWYRQDPGLGLRLIYFSYDVKMKEKGDIPEGYSVSREKKERFSLILESASTNQTSMYLCASSFDQSPHLNTEAFFGQGTRLTVV.

The sample holds many counts of this clonotype. The chain combines TRBV4-1 with TRBJ1-1; D may be TRBD1 (5 bases). The V gene lost 0 bases and the J gene lost 0 bases, with 8 bases spanning the gap. Germline V lookup: CDR1 MGHRA, CDR2 YSYEKL. This CDR3 region has 15 residues. CDR3 bases: TGCGCCAGCAGCCAAGACCAGGGAATGAACACTGAAGCTTTCTTT. This gives the protein CASSQDQGMNTEAFF.